Below, 3 T cell receptor beta chains from the same sample are listed, as sequenced in a study of spatial heterogeneity in lung cancer. Time point: blood at routine non-recurrence follow-up after resection. No cell sorting; template was whole RNA from tumor, lung tissue or PBMC. TCRdb analysed the 5' RACE reads with MiXCR anew, one entry per CDR3 protein. This sample has more than 95,000 distinct CDR3 sequences, with 12% found just once. The sequencing used PBMCs, collected at follow-up. Receptors were obtained from a male donor with early-stage non-small cell lung cancer.

This clonotype was observed at least ten times. The V and J genes are TRBV19 and TRBJ2-7, with 9 bases aligning to TRBD2. Per germline, CDR1 LNHDA and CDR2 SQIVND (reference sequence). The CDR3 covers 15 residues. Trimming took 2 bases from V and 2 from J; bases not matched to a gene: 4. The CDR3 is CASSIRSGGTYEQYF. For the CDR3, the DNA is TGTGCCAGTAGTATAAGAAGCGGGGGGACCTACGAGCAGTACTTC.

This clonotype showed up just a few times. The chain has TRBV7-2 and TRBJ1-5, with D uncertain. Germline V gene sequence: CDR1 SGHTA, CDR2 FQGNSA. Trimming cost V 4 bases and J 0 bases, with 13 bases left between them. The CDR3 is 16 residues long. Written as DNA, the CDR3 is TGTGCCAGCAGCTGGACCGCAGGACTTAGCAATCAGCCCCAGCATTTT. This sequence encodes CASSWTAGLSNQPQHF.

This clonotype showed up many times. The genes are TRBV28 and TRBJ2-3; D uncertain. Germline V gene sequence: CDR1 MDHEN, CDR2 SYDVKM. The ends were cut back, 7 bases at V and 4 bases at J, with 0 bases in the middle. The CDR3 has 9 amino acids. This CDR3 reads CASTDTQYF. CDR3 coding DNA: TGTGCCAGCACAGATACGCAGTATTTT. The full variable domain, with the rest looked up from reference TRBV28 and TRBJ2-3, is DVKVTQSSRYLVKRTGEKVFLECVQDMDHENMFWYRQDPGLGLRLIYFSYDVKMKEKGDIPEGYSVSREKKERFSLILESASTNQTSMYLCASTDTQYFGPGTRLTVL.